One T cell receptor beta chain is described in this entry. What it recognizes is unknown. This record comes from a study of T cells in Graves' hyperthyroidism and ophthalmopathy. Points from the study as a whole: Separating ophthalmopathy from stable hyperthyroidism was achieved by a 13 V-J model. Blood held most thyroid clonotypes expanded above 0.001 frequency.

Graves' hyperthyroidism is called stable when ophthalmopathy does not progress within 18 months. The ends lost 5 bases at V and 1 base at J; junction bases unmatched: 6. Germline CDR1 SGHTA, CDR2 FQGNSA. This CDR3 region has 15 residues. Using RNA transcripts as the source, TCR beta CDR3 regions were amplified. The HTBI primer set drove a first-round RT-PCR of the TCR CDR3. TCRdb re-called the multiplex PCR reads with MiXCR, one entry per CDR3 protein. The sample lists 600,000 or so distinct CDR3 sequences; about 45% were seen once. The chain is built from TRBV7-2 and TRBJ1-1; TRBD1 agrees at 8 bases. The sequence was collected from a woman between 18 and 29 years old with Graves' hyperthyroidism. The sample was peripheral blood or thyroid tissue (not recorded which). CDR3 sequence reads: CASSRQGRGNTEAFF. The CDR3, as DNA: TGTGCCAGCAGCCGACAGGGGCGGGGGAACACTGAAGCTTTCTTT.